This T cell receptor beta chain is drawn from a study of T-cell reconstitution after alpha-beta-depleted transplantation in children. This clonotype was observed a few times. Its antigen is currently unknown. Notes on the study in general: Day-60 TCRbeta diversity that was high in some patients was derived from surviving recipient T cells and thymic progenitors. A year had passed since transplant, and T-cell counts and diversity by then came mostly from newly produced T cells. About two months after transplant, alpha-beta T cells reportedly came from several hundred expanded graft clones.

There are 13 residues in the CDR3. V lost 1 base and J 6 bases, leaving 7 bases between the germline ends. Germline V gene lookup returns CDR1 SGHNT and CDR2 YENEEA. Molecular barcoding with unique molecular identifiers was used for the TCRbeta library. TCRdb fed the PCR reads into MiXCR, producing one record per CDR3 protein. Of approximately 300,000 distinct CDR3 sequences in the sample, 6.5% to 9% are singletons; the top ten hold 8.5% to 9.5%. This TCR was recovered from a female patient aged 2-10 years who had a stem cell transplant for Fanconi anemia, so the T cells may come from the graft donor. The rearrangement links TRBV11-3 to TRBJ2-1; the D is unclear. Sequences were derived from peripheral blood, sampled 360 days after TCRalphabeta/CD19-depleted stem cell transplant. CDR3 coding DNA: TGTGCCAGCAGCTTAGGGATGACCAATGAGCAGTTCTTC. Translating it yields CASSLGMTNEQFF.